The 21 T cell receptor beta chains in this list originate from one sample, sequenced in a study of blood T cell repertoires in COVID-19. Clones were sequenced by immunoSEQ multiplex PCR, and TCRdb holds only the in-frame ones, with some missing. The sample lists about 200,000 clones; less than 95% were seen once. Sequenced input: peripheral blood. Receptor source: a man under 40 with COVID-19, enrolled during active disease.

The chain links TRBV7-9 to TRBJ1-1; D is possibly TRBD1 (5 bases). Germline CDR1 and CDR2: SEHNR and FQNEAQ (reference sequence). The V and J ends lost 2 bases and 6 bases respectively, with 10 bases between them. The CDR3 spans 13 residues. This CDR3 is CASSLLWTPEAFF. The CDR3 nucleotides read TGTGCCAGCAGCTTACTATGGACACCTGAAGCTTTCTTT.

Written as DNA, the CDR3 is TGTGCCAGCAGTTACTCGTCGGGGATGAATCAGCCCCAGCATTTT. It encodes CASSYSSGMNQPQHF. The chain combines TRBV6-5 with TRBJ1-5; no clear D gene. V shed 0 bases and J shed 4 bases, with 10 bases lying between them. This CDR3 contains 15 residues. The V gene's germline CDR1 is MNHEY and CDR2 SVGAGI.

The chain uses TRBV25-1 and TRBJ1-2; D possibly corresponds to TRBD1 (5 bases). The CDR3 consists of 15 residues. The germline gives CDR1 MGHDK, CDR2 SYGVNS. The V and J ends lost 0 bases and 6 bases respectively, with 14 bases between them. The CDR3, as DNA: TGTGCCAGCAGTGAATATGGTGGCCAGGGTGATGGCTACACCTTC. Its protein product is CASSEYGGQGDGYTF.

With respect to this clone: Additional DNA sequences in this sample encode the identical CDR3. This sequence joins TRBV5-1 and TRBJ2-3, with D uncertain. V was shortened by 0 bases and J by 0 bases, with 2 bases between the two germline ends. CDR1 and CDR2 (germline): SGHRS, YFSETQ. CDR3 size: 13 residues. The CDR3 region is CASSLASTDTQYF. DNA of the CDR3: TGCGCCAGCAGCTTGGCGAGCACAGATACGCAGTATTTT.

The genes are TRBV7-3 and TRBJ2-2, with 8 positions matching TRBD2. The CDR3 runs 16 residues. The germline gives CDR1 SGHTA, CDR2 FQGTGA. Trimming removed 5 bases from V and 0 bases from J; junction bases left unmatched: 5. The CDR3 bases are TGTGCCAGCAGCCCAGCGCGGGGGGCGAACACCGGGGAGCTGTTTTTT. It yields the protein CASSPARGANTGELFF. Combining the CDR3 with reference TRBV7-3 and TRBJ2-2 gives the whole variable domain GAGVSQTPSNKVTEKGKYVELRCDPISGHTALYWYRQSLGQGPEFLIYFQGTGAADDSGLPNDRFFAVRPEGSVSTLKIQRTERGDSAVYLCASSPARGANTGELFFGEGSRLTVL.

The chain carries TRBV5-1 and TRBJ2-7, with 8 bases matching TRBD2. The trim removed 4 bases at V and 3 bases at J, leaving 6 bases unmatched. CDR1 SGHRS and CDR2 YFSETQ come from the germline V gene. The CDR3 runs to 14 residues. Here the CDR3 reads CASSLSGTYYEQYF. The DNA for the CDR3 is TGCGCCAGCAGCCTTAGCGGGACATACTACGAGCAGTACTTC.

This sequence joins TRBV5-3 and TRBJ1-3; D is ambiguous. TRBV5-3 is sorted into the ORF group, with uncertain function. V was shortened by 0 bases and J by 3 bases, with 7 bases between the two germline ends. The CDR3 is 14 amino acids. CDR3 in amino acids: CARSLVIGGNTIYF. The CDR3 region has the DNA TGTGCCAGAAGCTTGGTGATCGGTGGAAACACCATATATTTT.

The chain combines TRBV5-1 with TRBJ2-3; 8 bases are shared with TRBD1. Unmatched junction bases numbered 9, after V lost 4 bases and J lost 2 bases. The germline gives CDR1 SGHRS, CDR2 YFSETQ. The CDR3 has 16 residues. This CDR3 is CASSIPTGASTDTQYF. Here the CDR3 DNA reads TGCGCCAGCAGCATTCCGACAGGGGCCTCCACAGATACGCAGTATTTT.

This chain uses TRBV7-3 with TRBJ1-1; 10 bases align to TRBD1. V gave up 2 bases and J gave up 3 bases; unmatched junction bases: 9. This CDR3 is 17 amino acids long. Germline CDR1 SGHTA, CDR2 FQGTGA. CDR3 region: CASSLWDRGSIHTEAFF. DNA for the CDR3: TGTGCCAGCAGCTTATGGGACAGGGGATCGATACACACTGAAGCTTTCTTT. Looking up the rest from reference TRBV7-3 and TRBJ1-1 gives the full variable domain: GAGVSQTPSNKVTEKGKYVELRCDPISGHTALYWYRQSLGQGPEFLIYFQGTGAADDSGLPNDRFFAVRPEGSVSTLKIQRTERGDSAVYLCASSLWDRGSIHTEAFFGQGTRLTVV.

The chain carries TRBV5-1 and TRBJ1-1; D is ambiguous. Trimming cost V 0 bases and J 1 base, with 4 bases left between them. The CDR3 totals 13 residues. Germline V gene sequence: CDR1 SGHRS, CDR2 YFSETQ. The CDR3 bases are TGCGCCAGCAGCTTGGCGGGGAACACTGAAGCTTTCTTT. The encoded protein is CASSLAGNTEAFF.

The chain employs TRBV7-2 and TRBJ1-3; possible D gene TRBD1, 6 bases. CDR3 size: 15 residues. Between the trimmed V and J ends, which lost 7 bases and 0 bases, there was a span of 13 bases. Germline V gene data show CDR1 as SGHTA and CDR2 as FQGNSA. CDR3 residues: CASNLGAPSGNTIYF. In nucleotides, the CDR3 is TGTGCCAGCAACCTGGGGGCCCCCTCTGGAAACACCATATATTTT.

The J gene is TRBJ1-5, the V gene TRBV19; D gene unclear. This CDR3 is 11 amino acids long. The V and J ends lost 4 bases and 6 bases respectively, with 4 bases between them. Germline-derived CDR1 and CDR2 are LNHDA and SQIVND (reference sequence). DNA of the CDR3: TGTGCCAGTAGTAACGGTCAGCCCCAGCATTTT. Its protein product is CASSNGQPQHF.

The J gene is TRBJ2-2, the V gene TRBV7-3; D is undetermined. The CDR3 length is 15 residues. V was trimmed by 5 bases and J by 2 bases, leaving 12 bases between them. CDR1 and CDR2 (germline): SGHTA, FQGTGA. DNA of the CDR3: TGTGCCAGCAGCCGCGGAACCTCTAACACCGGGGAGCTGTTTTTT. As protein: CASSRGTSNTGELFF.

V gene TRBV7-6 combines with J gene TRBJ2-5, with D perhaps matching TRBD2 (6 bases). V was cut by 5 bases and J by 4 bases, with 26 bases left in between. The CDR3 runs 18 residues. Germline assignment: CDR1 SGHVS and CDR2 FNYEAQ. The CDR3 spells CASSDPPMKRGLLETQYF. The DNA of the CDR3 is TGTGCCAGCAGCGATCCCCCTATGAAACGGGGGTTGTTAGAGACCCAGTACTTC.

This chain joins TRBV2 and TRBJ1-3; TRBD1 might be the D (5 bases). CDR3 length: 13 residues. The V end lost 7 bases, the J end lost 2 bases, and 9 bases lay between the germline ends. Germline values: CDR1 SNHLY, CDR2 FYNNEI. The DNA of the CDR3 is TGTGCCAGCAATTCAGGGCCTGGAAACACCATATATTTT. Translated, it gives CASNSGPGNTIYF.

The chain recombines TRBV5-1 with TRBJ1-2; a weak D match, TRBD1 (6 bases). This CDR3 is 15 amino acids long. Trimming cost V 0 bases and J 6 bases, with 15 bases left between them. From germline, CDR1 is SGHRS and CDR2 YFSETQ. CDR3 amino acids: CASSLDFGGSDGYTF. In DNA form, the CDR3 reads TGCGCCAGCAGCTTGGACTTTGGGGGCTCGGATGGCTACACCTTC.

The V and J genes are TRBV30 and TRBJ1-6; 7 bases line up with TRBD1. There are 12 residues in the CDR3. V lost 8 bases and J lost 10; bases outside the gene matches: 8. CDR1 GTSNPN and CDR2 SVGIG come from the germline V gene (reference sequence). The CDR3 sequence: CALDREGSPLHF. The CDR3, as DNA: TGTGCCCTCGACAGGGAAGGATCACCCCTCCACTTT.

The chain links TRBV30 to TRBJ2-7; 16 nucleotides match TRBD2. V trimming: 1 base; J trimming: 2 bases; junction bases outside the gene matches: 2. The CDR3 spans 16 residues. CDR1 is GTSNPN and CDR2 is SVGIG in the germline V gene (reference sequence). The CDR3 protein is CAWSAGTSGGAYEQYF. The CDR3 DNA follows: TGTGCCTGGAGTGCGGGGACTAGCGGGGGGGCCTACGAGCAGTACTTC.

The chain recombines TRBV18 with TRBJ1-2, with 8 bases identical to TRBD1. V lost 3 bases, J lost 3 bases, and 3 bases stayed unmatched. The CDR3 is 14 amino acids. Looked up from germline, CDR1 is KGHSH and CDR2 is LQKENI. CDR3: CASSPDRVYYGYTF. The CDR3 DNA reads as TGTGCCAGCTCACCGGACAGGGTATACTATGGCTACACCTTC.

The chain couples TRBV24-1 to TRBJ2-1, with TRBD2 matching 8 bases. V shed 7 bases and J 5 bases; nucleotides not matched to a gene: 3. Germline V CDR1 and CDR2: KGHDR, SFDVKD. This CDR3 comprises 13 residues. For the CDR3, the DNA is TGTGCCACCAGAGCCGGGAGGGACAATGAGCAGTTCTTC. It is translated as CATRAGRDNEQFF.

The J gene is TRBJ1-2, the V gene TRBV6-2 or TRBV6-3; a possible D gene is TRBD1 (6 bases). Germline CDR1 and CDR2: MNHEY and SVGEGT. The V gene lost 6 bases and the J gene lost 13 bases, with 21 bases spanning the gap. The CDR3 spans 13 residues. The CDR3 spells CASSQQGVGLTTF. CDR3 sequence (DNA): TGTGCCAGCAGCCAACAGGGAGTAGGGCTAACCACCTTC.